This T cell receptor beta chain was recovered during a study of neurological immune-mediated disorders. The yield of each sequencing run was over 160 million TCR-beta sequences from 15-18 subjects. MiXCR, run by TCRdb on the 5' RACE reads, gives a single entry per CDR3 protein. The sample lists around 69,000 distinct CDR3 sequences; 10% were seen once. This clonotype was seen many times. The time point here: longitudinal time-point 1 (baseline). Among the participants, healthy controls were blood bank volunteers in Maryland, USA. Stored at -80 C, 2 million PBMCs were the source of the unsorted libraries. The CDR3 loop spans 11 amino acids. Germline V gives CDR1 SGHDT, CDR2 YYEEEE. The junction had 3 bases not matched to a gene; V was cut back by 10 bases and J by 5 bases.

This TCR came from a man under 40 in good health. The V and J genes are TRBV5-6 and TRBJ1-5; 7 nucleotides line up with TRBD1. Sequenced input: PBMCs. CDR3 protein: CASQGDQPQHF. As DNA, the CDR3 is TGTGCCTCTCAGGGGGATCAGCCCCAGCATTTT.